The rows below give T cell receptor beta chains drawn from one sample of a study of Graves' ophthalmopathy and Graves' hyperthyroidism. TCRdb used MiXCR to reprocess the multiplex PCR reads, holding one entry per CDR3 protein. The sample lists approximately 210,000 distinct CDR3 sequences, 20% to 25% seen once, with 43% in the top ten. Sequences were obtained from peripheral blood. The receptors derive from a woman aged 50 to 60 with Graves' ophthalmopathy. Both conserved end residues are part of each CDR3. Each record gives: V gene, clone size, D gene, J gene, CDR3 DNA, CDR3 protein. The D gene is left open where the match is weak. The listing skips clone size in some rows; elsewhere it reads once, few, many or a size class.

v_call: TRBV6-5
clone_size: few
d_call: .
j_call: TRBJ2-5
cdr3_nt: TGTGCCAGCAGTTGGGTTGGCGGAGGGGCAGAGACCCAGTACTTC
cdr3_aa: CASSWVGGGAETQYF

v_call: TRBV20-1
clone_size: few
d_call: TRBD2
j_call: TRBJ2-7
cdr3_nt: TGCAGTTTAGGGACTAGCGAGACCTACGAGCAGTACTTC
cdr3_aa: CSLGTSETYEQYF

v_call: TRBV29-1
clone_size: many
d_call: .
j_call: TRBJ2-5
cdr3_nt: TGCAGCGGGGGGCAGGGAGGAGAGACCCAGTACTTC
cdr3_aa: CSGGQGGETQYF

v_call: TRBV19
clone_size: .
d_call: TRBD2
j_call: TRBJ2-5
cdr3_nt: TGTGCCAGTAGCCCGGGACTAGCGGGAGGGCCGAAGACCCAGTACTTC
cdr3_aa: CASSPGLAGGPKTQYF

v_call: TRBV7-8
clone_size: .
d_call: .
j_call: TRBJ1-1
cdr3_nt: TGTGCCAGCAGCTTAACACAGGGATTTAACACTGAAGCTTTCTTT
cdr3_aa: CASSLTQGFNTEAFF

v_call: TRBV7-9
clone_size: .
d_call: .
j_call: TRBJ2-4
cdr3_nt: TGTGCCAGCAGCTCGAGACTAGAAGCTATAAACATTCAGTACTTC
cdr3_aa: CASSSRLEAINIQYF

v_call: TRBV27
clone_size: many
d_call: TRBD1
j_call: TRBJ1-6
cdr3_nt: TGTGCCAGCAGTTTCGGACAGGGAAAGCCATTCTATAATTCACCCCTCCACTTT
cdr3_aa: CASSFGQGKPFYNSPLHF

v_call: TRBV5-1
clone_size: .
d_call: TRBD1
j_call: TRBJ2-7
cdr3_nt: TGCGCCAGCAGCCTAACGGGACAGGGGGCCGGGCAGTACTTC
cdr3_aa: CASSLTGQGAGQYF

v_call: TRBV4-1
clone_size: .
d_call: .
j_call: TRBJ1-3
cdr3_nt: TGCGCCAGCAGCCAAGACACCATCTCTGGAAACACCATATATTTT
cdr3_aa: CASSQDTISGNTIYF

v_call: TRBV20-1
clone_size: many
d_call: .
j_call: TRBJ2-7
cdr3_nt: TGCAGTGCTTCCGCCTACGAGCAGTACTTC
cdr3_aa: CSASAYEQYF

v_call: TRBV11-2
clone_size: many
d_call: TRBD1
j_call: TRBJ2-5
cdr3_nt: TGTGCCAGCAGCCGGAGAGGGACAGAAGGGGAGACCCAGTACTTC
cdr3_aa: CASSRRGTEGETQYF

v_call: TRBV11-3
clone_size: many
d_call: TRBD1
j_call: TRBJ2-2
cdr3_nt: TGTGCCAGCAGCCCACGAAGGGGGCATACCGGGGAGCTGTTTTTT
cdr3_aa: CASSPRRGHTGELFF

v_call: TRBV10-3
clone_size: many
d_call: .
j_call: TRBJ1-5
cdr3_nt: TGTGCCATCAGTGAAGGGTATAGCAATCAGCCCCAGCATTTT
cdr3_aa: CAISEGYSNQPQHF

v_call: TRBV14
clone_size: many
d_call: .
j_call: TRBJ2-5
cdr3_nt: TGTGCCAGCAGCCAGTTTCACTCTGGCCAAGAGACCCAGTACTTC
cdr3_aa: CASSQFHSGQETQYF

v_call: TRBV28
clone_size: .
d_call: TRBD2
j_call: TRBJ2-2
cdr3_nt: TGTGCCAGCAGTTTCTATCGATCTGTAAGCGGGAGGACCGGGGAGCTGTTTTTT
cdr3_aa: CASSFYRSVSGRTGELFF

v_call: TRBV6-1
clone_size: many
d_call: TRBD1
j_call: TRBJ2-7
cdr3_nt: TGTGCCAGCAGCCTGAGAGGGGGACAGACCGAGCAGTACTTC
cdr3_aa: CASSLRGGQTEQYF

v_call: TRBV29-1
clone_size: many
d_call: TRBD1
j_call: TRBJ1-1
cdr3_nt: TGCAGCGTGGAGACAGGGTTAAACACTGAAGCTTTCTTT
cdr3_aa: CSVETGLNTEAFF

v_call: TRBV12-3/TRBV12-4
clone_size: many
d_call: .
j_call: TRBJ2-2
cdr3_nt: TGTGCCAGCAGTTTCGCTTATGGCGCGAACACCGGGGAGCTGTTTTTT
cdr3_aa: CASSFAYGANTGELFF

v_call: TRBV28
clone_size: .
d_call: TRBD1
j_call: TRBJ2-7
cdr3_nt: TGTGCCGTTGCTCGAGACAGGGGAAAGTACGAGCAGTACTTC
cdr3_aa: CAVARDRGKYEQYF

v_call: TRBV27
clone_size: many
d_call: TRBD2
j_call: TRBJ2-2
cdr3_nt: TGTGCCAGCAGTTTTACTGCGGGAGGGCCCGGGGAGCTGTTTTTT
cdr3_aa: CASSFTAGGPGELFF

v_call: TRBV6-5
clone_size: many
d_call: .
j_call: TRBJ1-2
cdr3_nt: TGTGCCAGCATCTCTAGCGGCGGCTATGGCTACACCTTC
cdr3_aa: CASISSGGYGYTF

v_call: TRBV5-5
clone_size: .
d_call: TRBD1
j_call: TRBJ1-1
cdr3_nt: TGTGCCAGCAGCTCCGGGGGGGACAGGGCTTACACTGAAGCTTTCTTT
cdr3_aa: CASSSGGDRAYTEAFF

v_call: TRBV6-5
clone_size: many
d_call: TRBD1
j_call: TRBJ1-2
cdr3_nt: TGTGCCAGCAGTTACTGGGGGACAGGGGTAGGCCCTGGCTACACCTTC
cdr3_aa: CASSYWGTGVGPGYTF